This T cell receptor beta chain was recovered during a study of monozygotic twins with inflammatory bowel disease. Two rounds of nested PCR, of roughly 16 and 10 cycles, were run on TCRalpha and TCRbeta cDNA. From the 5' RACE reads, TCRdb lists one entry per CDR3 protein and no DNA. The table counts hundreds of thousands of distinct CDR3 sequences; 2% to 3% lies in the top ten. The CDR3 is 13 residues long. The rearrangement joins TRBV12-3 or TRBV12-4 to TRBJ2-7; without DNA, the TCRdb call of TRBD2 cannot be checked. The TCR was taken from a human donor with ulcerative colitis or Crohn's disease, or a healthy co-twin of an affected twin (not recorded which). Sequenced material: blood. The CDR3 is CASSLATLGEQYF.